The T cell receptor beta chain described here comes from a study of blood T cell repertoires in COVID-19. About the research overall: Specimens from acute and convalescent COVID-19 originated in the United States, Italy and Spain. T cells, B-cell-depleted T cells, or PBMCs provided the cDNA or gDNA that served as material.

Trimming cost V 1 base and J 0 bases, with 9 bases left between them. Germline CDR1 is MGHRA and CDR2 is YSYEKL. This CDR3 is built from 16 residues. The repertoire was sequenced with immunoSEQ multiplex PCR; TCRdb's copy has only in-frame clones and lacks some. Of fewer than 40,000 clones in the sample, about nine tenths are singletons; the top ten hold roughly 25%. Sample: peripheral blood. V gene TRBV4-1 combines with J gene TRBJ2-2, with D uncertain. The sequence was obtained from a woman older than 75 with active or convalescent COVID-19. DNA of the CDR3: TGCGCCAGCAGCCAAGTACCAGATCCGAACACCGGGGAGCTGTTTTTT. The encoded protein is CASSQVPDPNTGELFF.